These 13 T cell receptor beta chains came from one sample sequenced in a study of T cells in Graves' hyperthyroidism and ophthalmopathy. RNA transcripts were the template for amplifying TCR beta CDR3 regions. Primed by the HTBI set, a first-round RT-PCR was run on the TCR CDR3. TCRdb recomputed calls from the multiplex PCR reads with MiXCR, one row per CDR3 protein. Of fewer than 750,000 distinct CDR3 sequences listed, roughly 15% were seen once; the top ten hold 12%. Sequenced input: blood. These TCRs come from a woman aged 45-60 years with Graves' ophthalmopathy.

The rearrangement uses TRBV6-5 and TRBJ2-1, with TRBD2 matching over 7 bases. The J call is uncertain, as TRBJ2-7 better fits the DNA end. CDR1 is MNHEY, CDR2 SVGAGI, per germline. The CDR3 extends over 15 amino acids. CDR3 residues: CASSYRDYNYNEQYF. The CDR3 DNA follows: TGTGCCAGCAGTTATAGGGACTACAACTACAATGAGCAGTACTTC.

V and J are TRBV3-1 and TRBJ2-7, with 10 bases identical to TRBD2. Per germline, CDR1 LGHDT and CDR2 YNNKEL (reference sequence). The CDR3 covers 18 residues. Trimming took 2 bases from V and 1 from J; bases not matched to a gene: 11. The CDR3 is CASSQSLAGDPLSYEQYF. CDR3 coding DNA: TGTGCCAGCAGCCAATCGCTAGCGGGAGACCCCTTATCCTACGAGCAGTACTTC.

The rearrangement joins TRBV5-1 to TRBJ2-6; 7 nucleotides align to TRBD1. Germline trimming cut 3 bases from V and 4 bases from J; bases unmatched to any gene: 7. This CDR3 has 16 amino acids. The germline CDR1 and CDR2 sequences are SGHRS and YFSETQ. CDR3 bases: TGCGCCAGCAGCTCTGACAGGGTCGCCGGGGCCAACGTCCTGACTTTC. Translated, it gives CASSSDRVAGANVLTF.

This clonotype was observed many times. J is TRBJ2-2 and V is TRBV12-5, with 8 nucleotides matching TRBD1. This CDR3 comprises 15 residues. The ends lost 3 bases at V and 5 bases at J; junction bases unmatched: 5. The germline V gene has CDR1 LGHNT and CDR2 FRNRAP. CDR3 region: CASGFLQGGTGELFF. The CDR3 DNA follows: TGTGCTAGTGGTTTTTTACAGGGGGGTACCGGGGAGCTGTTTTTT.

This clonotype was detected many times. This chain links TRBV2 with TRBJ2-7; D call uncertain. The V gene lost 6 bases and the J gene lost 7 bases, with 10 bases spanning the gap. The CDR3 covers 11 residues. Germline CDR1 is SNHLY and CDR2 is FYNNEI. The CDR3 nucleotides are TGTGCCAGCAGGGCAGCCTGGGAGCAGTACTTC. It translates to CASRAAWEQYF.

This clonotype was recorded many times. The chain joins TRBV7-2 to TRBJ2-5; D gene uncertain. V lost 1 base to trimming and J lost 2 bases, with 11 bases between them. The CDR3 sequence is 15 residues long. Germline CDR1 and CDR2: SGHTA and FQGNSA. CDR3 coding DNA: TGTGCCAGCAGCTTAGTTCGTGGCAGACAAGAGACCCAGTACTTC. Translated, it gives CASSLVRGRQETQYF.

Ten or more counts support this clonotype. For the CDR3, the DNA is TGTGCCAGCTCACCGGCTAGCGGGACTAAAGAGACCCAGTACTTC. It encodes CASSPASGTKETQYF. V is TRBV18 and J is TRBJ2-5; 9 bases are a match to TRBD2. Germline lookup yields CDR1 KGHSH and CDR2 LQKENI. This CDR3 has 15 residues. V was clipped by 3 bases and J by 3 bases; unmatched bases: 5.

This clonotype was detected many times. The V call is TRBV7-9, the J call TRBJ1-1; D is perhaps TRBD1 (6 bases). The CDR3 contains 14 residues. Germline V gene data show CDR1 as SEHNR and CDR2 as FQNEAQ (reference sequence). V lost 3 bases and J lost 5, with 13 bases in between. The CDR3 loop reads CASSFKGGGTEAFF. In DNA, the CDR3 is TGTGCCAGCAGCTTCAAGGGAGGGGGTACTGAAGCTTTCTTT.

In this sample, this clonotype turned up many times. This rearrangement joins TRBV7-2 to TRBJ1-5; a weak D match, TRBD1 (6 bases). Germline loops: CDR1 SGHTA, CDR2 FQGNSA. The V gene lost 1 base and the J gene lost 5 bases, with 15 bases spanning the gap. This CDR3 is 16 amino acids long. In nucleotides, the CDR3 is TGTGCCAGCAGCTTAGAGGGGGGGGGGAACCATCAGCCCCAGCATTTT. Protein: CASSLEGGGNHQPQHF.

This clonotype showed up many times. The genes are TRBV28 and TRBJ2-3, with 8 bases lining up with TRBD2. Looked up from germline, CDR1 is MDHEN and CDR2 is SYDVKM. This CDR3 region has 17 residues. V lost 5 bases to trimming and J lost 7 bases; unmatched junction nucleotides: 17. The CDR3 loop reads CASSPEDAGGRGNTQYF. In DNA form, the CDR3 reads TGTGCCAGCAGTCCCGAGGATGCGGGAGGCCGAGGGAATACGCAGTATTTT.

The V gene is TRBV12-3 or TRBV12-4, the J gene TRBJ2-7; the D gene is possibly TRBD1 (6 bases). This CDR3 contains 15 residues. V lost 3 bases to trimming and J lost 7 bases, with 19 bases between them. CDR3: CASSFGPGQNVEQYF. CDR3 nucleotide sequence: TGTGCCAGCAGTTTTGGCCCCGGACAGAATGTTGAGCAGTACTTC.

This clonotype occurred many times. This chain connects TRBV6-2 or TRBV6-3 to TRBJ2-1; D possibly corresponds to TRBD2 (6 bases). From germline, CDR1 is MNHEY and CDR2 SVGEGT. There are 12 residues in the CDR3. The germline V and J ends were trimmed by 7 bases and 9 bases, with 13 bases remaining between them. This CDR3 is CASTGGAGEQFF. DNA for the CDR3: TGTGCCAGCACCGGGGGAGCGGGTGAGCAGTTCTTC.

A word on this clonotype: A read error may explain this, as a much larger clone is one base away. The genes are TRBV15 and TRBJ1-1, with no clear D. The length of the CDR3 is 11 residues. The germline CDR1 and CDR2 sequences are LNHNV and YYDKDF (reference sequence). Written as DNA, the CDR3 is TGTGCCACCAGCAAAGCCCGTGAAACTTTCTTT. It specifies CATSKARETFF.